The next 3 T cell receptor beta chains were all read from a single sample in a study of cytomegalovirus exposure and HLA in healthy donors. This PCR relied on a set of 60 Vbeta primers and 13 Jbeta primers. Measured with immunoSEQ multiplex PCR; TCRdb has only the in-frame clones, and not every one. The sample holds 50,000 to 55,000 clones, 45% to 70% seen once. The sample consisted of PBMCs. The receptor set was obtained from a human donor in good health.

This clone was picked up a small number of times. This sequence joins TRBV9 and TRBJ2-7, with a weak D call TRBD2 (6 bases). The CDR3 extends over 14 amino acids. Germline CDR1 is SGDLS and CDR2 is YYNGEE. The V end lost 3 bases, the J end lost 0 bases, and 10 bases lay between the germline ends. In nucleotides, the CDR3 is TGTGCCAGCAGCGCCCGGGGGTCCTCCTACGAGCAGTACTTC. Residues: CASSARGSSYEQYF.

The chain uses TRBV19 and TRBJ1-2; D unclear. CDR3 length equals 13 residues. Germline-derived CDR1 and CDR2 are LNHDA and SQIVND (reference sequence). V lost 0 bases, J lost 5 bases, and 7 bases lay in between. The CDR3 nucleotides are TGTGCCAGTAGTATAGAGAGCTGGTATGGCTACACCTTC. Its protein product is CASSIESWYGYTF.

CDR3 sequence: CAWSAGDNQPQHF. DNA for the CDR3: TGTGCCTGGAGTGCAGGGGACAATCAGCCCCAGCATTTT. V and J are TRBV30 and TRBJ1-5; weak D call: TRBD1 (6 bases). Germline CDR1 and CDR2: GTSNPN and SVGIG (reference sequence). Trimming removed 1 base at V and 3 bases at J, with 7 bases between. The CDR3 runs to 13 residues.